This T cell receptor beta chain was retrieved from a study of blood T cell repertoires in COVID-19. Across the whole study: Researchers got acute and convalescent COVID-19 samples from the United States, Italy and Spain. In each case, the material was cDNA or gDNA derived from T cells, B-cell-depleted T cells, or PBMCs.

CDR3 size: 12 residues. Trimming shortened V by 3 bases and J by 7 bases, and 12 bases separated the two germline ends. Germline V gene lookup returns CDR1 DFQATT and CDR2 SNEGSKA (reference sequence). In the authors' workflow: How many nucleated cells were present was estimated from reference gene primer amplification. Data came from immunoSEQ multiplex PCR; TCRdb stores just in-frame clones and leaves some out. V and J calls and clone size are as listed in that table; D and trimming were resolved from the DNA. The data show about 150,000 clones, more than 60% seen once. The clonotype was recovered from a man aged 50-60 years with acute or convalescent COVID-19. Material for sequencing was peripheral blood. The chain is built from TRBV20-1 and TRBJ1-2, with D maybe TRBD1 (5 bases). The CDR3 DNA sequence: TGCAGTGCTAGTCCCCAGGGAAGTGGCTACACCTTC. Its translation is CSASPQGSGYTF.